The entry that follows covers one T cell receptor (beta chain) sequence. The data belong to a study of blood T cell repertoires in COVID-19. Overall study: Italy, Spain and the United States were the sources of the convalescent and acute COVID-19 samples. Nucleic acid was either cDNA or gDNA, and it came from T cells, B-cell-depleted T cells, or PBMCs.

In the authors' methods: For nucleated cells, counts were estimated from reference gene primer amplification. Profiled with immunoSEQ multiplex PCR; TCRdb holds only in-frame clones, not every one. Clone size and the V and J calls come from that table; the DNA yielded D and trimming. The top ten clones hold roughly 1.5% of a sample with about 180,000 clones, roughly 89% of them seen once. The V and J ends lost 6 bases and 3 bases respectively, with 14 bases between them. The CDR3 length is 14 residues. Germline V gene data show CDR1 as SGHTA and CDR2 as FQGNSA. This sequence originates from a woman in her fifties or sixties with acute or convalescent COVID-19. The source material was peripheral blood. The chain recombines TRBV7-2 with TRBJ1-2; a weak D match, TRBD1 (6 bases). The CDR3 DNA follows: TGTGCCAGCAGTTTAACAGGGATGGACTATGGCTACACCTTC. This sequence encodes CASSLTGMDYGYTF.